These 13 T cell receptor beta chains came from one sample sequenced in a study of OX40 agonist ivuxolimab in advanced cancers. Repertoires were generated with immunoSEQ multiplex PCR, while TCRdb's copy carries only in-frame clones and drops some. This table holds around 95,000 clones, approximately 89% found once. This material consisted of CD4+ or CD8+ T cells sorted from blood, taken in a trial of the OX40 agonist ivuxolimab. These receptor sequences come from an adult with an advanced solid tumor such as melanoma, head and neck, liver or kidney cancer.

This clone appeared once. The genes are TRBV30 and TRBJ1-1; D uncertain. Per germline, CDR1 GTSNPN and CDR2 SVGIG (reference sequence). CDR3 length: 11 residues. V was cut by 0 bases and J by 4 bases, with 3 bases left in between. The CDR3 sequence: CAWSVFTEAFF. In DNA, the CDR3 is TGTGCCTGGAGTGTTTTCACTGAAGCTTTCTTT.

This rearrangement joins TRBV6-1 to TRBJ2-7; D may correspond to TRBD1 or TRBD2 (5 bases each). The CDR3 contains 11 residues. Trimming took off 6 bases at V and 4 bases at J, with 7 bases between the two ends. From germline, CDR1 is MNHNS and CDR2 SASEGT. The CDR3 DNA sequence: TGTGCCAGCAGAGAGGGGTACGAGCAGTACTTC. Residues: CASREGYEQYF.

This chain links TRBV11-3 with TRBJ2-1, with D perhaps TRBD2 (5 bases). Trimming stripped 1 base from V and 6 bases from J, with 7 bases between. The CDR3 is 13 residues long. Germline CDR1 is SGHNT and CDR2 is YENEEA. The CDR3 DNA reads TGTGCCAGCAGCTTAGGGACTCTCAATGAGCAGTTCTTC. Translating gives CASSLGTLNEQFF.

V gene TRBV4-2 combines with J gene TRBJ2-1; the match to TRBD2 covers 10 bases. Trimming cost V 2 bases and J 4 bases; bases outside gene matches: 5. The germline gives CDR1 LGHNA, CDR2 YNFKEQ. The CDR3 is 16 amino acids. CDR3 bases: TGTGCCAGCAGCCAACGCCAAGCGGGGGGGTACAATGAGCAGTTCTTC. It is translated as CASSQRQAGGYNEQFF.

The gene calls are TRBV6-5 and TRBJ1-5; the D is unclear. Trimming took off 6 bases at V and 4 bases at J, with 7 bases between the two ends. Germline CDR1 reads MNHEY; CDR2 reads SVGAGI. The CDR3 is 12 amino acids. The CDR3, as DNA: TGTGCCAGCAGCCAGACTAATCAGCCCCAGCATTTT. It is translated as CASSQTNQPQHF.

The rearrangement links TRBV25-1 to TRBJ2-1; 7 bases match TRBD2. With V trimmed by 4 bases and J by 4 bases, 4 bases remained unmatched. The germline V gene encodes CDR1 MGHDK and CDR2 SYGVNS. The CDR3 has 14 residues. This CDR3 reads CASSGAGSYNEQFF. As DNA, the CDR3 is TGTGCCAGCAGTGGAGCGGGAAGTTACAATGAGCAGTTCTTC. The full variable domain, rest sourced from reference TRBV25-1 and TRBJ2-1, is EADIYQTPRYLVIGTGKKITLECSQTMGHDKMYWYQQDPGMELHLIHYSYGVNSTEKGDLSSESTVSRIRTEHFPLTLESARPSHTSQYLCASSGAGSYNEQFFGPGTRLTVL.

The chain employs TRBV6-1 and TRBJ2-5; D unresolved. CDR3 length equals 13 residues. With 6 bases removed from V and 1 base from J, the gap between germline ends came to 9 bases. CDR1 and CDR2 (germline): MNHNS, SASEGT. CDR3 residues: CASREQPQETQYF. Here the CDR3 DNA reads TGTGCCAGCAGGGAACAGCCCCAAGAGACCCAGTACTTC.

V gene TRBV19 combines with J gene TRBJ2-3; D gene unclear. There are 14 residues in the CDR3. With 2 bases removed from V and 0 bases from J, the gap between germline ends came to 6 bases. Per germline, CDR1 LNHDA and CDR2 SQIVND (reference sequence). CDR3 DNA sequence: TGTGCCAGTAGTATACAGGCCAGCACAGATACGCAGTATTTT. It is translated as CASSIQASTDTQYF. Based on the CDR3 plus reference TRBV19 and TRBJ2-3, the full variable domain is DGGITQSPKYLFRKEGQNVTLSCEQNLNHDAMYWYRQDPGQGLRLIYYSQIVNDFQKGDIAEGYSVSREKKESFPLTVTSAQKNPTAFYLCASSIQASTDTQYFGPGTRLTVL.

The CDR3 DNA follows: TGTGCCAGCAGCGCTGGGACAGGAGGAATGATGTCTGAAGCTTTCTTT. Encoded protein: CASSAGTGGMMSEAFF. The V call is TRBV7-3, the J call TRBJ1-1; 8 nucleotides align to TRBD1. This CDR3 has 16 amino acids. The germline CDR1 and CDR2 sequences are SGHTA and FQGTGA. Trimming removed 5 bases from V and 6 bases from J; junction bases left unmatched: 14.

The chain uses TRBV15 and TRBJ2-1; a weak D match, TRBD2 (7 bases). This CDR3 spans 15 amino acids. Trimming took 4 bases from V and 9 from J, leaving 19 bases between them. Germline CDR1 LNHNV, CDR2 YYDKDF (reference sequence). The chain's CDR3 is CATSTISGARGEQFF. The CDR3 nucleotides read TGTGCCACCAGCACTATCAGCGGGGCCAGGGGTGAGCAGTTCTTC.

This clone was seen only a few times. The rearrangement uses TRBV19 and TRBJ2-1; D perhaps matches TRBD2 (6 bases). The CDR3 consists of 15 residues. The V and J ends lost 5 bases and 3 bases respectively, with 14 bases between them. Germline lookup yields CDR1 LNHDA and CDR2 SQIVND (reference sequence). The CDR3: CASSAMAGNYNEQFF. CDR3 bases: TGTGCCAGTAGTGCCATGGCGGGGAACTACAATGAGCAGTTCTTC.

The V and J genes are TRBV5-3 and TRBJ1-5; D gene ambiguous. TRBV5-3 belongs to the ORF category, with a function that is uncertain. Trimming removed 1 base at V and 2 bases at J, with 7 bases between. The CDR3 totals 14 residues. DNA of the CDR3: TGTGCCAGAAGCTTGAAGGCAGGCAATCAGCCCCAGCATTTT. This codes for CARSLKAGNQPQHF.

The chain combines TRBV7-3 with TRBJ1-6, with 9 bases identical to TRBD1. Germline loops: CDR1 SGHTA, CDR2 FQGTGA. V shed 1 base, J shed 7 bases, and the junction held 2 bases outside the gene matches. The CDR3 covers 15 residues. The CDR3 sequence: CASSLRTGANSPLHF. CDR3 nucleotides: TGTGCCAGCAGCTTAAGGACAGGGGCCAATTCACCCCTCCACTTT.